This TCR beta chain was obtained from a study of shared clonotypes between healthy human individuals. Study background: Contributing individuals were a couple of females and a few males aged 18 to 49.

This clone has just a few counts. With only one base between it and a far larger clone, this is likely a read error. The same CDR3 arises from other DNA sequences in this sample as well. Trimming shortened V by 4 bases and J by 0 bases, and 2 bases separated the two germline ends. Germline values: CDR1 SGDLS, CDR2 YYNGEE. This CDR3 region has 12 residues. When replicate PCRs were run on sorted subsets, they used about 220 ng DNA, roughly 30,000 T cell genomes. The data were produced by immunoSEQ multiplex PCR, yet TCRdb's version contains in-frame clones alone and is incomplete. The repertoire consists of 850,000 to 1,200,000 clones, with approximately 72% occurring once and the leading ten covering 1.4%.

V gene TRBV9 combines with J gene TRBJ1-3; D is uncertain. The clonotype was recovered from a man younger than 35 in good health. Sequenced input: memory CD4+ T cells sorted from blood. Subset in this sample: CD45RA-negative fraction. The CDR3 spells CASSPSGNTIYF. The CDR3 DNA reads TGTGCCAGCAGCCCCTCTGGAAACACCATATATTTT.